Presented here are 24 T cell receptor beta chains from one specimen sequenced in a study of cytomegalovirus exposure and HLA in healthy donors. PCR amplification relied on 60 Vbeta primers (plus 13 Jbeta primers). Profiling relied on immunoSEQ multiplex PCR, and the TCRdb table lists in-frame clones only, not all of them. The table shows over 120,000 clones, with roughly 77% occurring only once. Sample: PBMCs. The receptors come from a male donor in good health and CMV-seronegative.

This clone was picked up a small number of times. One end of the junction does not line up with germline, which may come from a read error. The rearrangement uses TRBV7-7 and TRBJ2-7; 8 bases are shared with TRBD2. Germline V gives CDR1 SSHAT, CDR2 FNYEAQ (reference sequence). The length of the CDR3 is 15 residues. As DNA, the CDR3 is TGTGCTAGCAGCTTAGAAAGCGGGAGCTCCTACGAGCAGTACTTC. This gives the protein CASSLESGSSYEQYF.

This rearrangement joins TRBV7-9 to TRBJ2-1; no reliable D call. V lost 5 bases to trimming and J lost 6 bases, with 5 bases between them. The CDR3 runs 11 residues. Germline CDR1 SEHNR, CDR2 FQNEAQ (reference sequence). CDR3 sequence (DNA): TGTGCCAGCAGCCAATTCAATGAGCAGTTCTTC. It translates to CASSQFNEQFF.

The rearrangement links TRBV4-2 to TRBJ2-3; 11 bases are shared with TRBD1. From germline, CDR1 is LGHNA and CDR2 YNFKEQ. Losses at the gene ends were 2 bases for V and 4 bases for J; bases not matched to a gene: 5. CDR3 length: 16 residues. The CDR3 DNA reads TGTGCCAGCAGCCAAACCCCGGGACAGGGGGCAGATACGCAGTATTTT. This encodes CASSQTPGQGADTQYF.

J is TRBJ1-2 and V is TRBV7-3; 8 positions agree with TRBD1. The CDR3 spans 14 residues. Trimming removed 1 base from V and 10 bases from J; junction bases left unmatched: 8. The germline V gene has CDR1 SGHTA and CDR2 FQGTGA. CDR3 protein: CASSLRQTGGSYTF. In DNA form, the CDR3 reads TGTGCCAGCAGCTTAAGACAAACAGGGGGGTCCTACACCTTC.

The V call is TRBV7-2, the J call TRBJ1-4; no reliable D call. Between the trimmed V and J ends, which lost 5 bases and 0 bases, there was a span of 10 bases. Germline-derived CDR1 and CDR2 are SGHTA and FQGNSA. The CDR3 runs 15 residues. The CDR3 protein is CASSMNGATNEKLFF. CDR3 bases: TGTGCCAGCAGCATGAACGGTGCAACTAATGAAAAACTGTTTTTT.

Notes on this clone: One end of the junction fails to match germline, which may point to a read error. V and J are TRBV7-9 and TRBJ1-4; 7 nucleotides align to TRBD1. CDR1 and CDR2 from the germline V gene are SEHNR and FQNEAQ (reference sequence). The CDR3 sequence is 15 residues long. CDR3 in DNA: TGTTCCAGCAGCCACCGACAGGGAGGAGGTGAAAAACTGTTTTTT. Translating gives CSSSHRQGGGEKLFF.

This chain joins TRBV4-1 and TRBJ1-5; D possibly corresponds to TRBD1 (5 bases). CDR1 is MGHRA and CDR2 is YSYEKL in the germline V gene. The CDR3 has 14 residues. V lost 5 bases and J 2 bases, leaving 10 bases between the germline ends. CDR3 sequence reads: CASSRGFGNQPQHF. CDR3 DNA: TGCGCCAGCAGCAGGGGTTTCGGCAATCAGCCCCAGCATTTT.

A single count supports this clone. V usage is TRBV6-4 and J usage is TRBJ2-7; D ambiguous. Germline V gene lookup returns CDR1 MRHNA and CDR2 SNTAGT. The ends were cut back, 8 bases at V and 3 bases at J, with 17 bases in the middle. The CDR3 covers 14 residues. CDR3 region: CASLTCFTLYEQYF. CDR3 coding DNA: TGTGCCAGCCTCACTTGTTTCACCCTCTACGAGCAGTACTTC.

V gene TRBV6-1 combines with J gene TRBJ1-5; possible D gene TRBD1, 6 bases. The CDR3 has 15 amino acids. The germline V and J ends were trimmed by 7 bases and 0 bases, with 13 bases remaining between them. Germline V gene data show CDR1 as MNHNS and CDR2 as SASEGT. For the CDR3, the DNA is TGTGCCAGCACCCCACAGGGTTATAGCAATCAGCCCCAGCATTTT. It encodes CASTPQGYSNQPQHF.

J is TRBJ2-1 and V is TRBV5-4, with TRBD2 matching over 9 bases. Trimming removed 0 bases from V and 7 bases from J; junction bases left unmatched: 8. This CDR3 has 16 residues. Germline V gives CDR1 SGHNT, CDR2 YYREEE (reference sequence). The CDR3 coding sequence is TGTGCCAGCAGCTTGGGAGGACTAGCGAGGGAAAATGAGCAGTTCTTC. Its protein product is CASSLGGLARENEQFF.

The gene calls are TRBV5-1 and TRBJ2-2; maybe TRBD1 (6 bases). The CDR3 contains 14 residues. V gave up 7 bases and J gave up 1 base, with 11 bases separating them. CDR1 and CDR2 (germline): SGHRS, YFSETQ. CDR3 sequence reads: CASGKGENTGELFF. The CDR3 coding sequence is TGCGCCAGCGGGAAGGGGGAGAACACCGGGGAGCTGTTTTTT.

V gene TRBV15 combines with J gene TRBJ1-5; the D gene is possibly TRBD1 (5 bases). The CDR3 consists of 17 residues. Trimming took 3 bases from V and 0 from J, leaving 15 bases between them. Germline V gene lookup returns CDR1 LNHNV and CDR2 YYDKDF (reference sequence). The CDR3 DNA follows: TGTGCCACCAGCAGCCTTCCCCGGGGGTTTAGCAATCAGCCCCAGCATTTT. Translated: CATSSLPRGFSNQPQHF.

The CDR3 protein is CASSRGYTNYGYTF. For the CDR3, the DNA is TGTGCCAGCAGTCGGGGATATACTAACTATGGCTACACCTTC. The gene calls are TRBV6-6 and TRBJ1-2; D unresolved. CDR3 length equals 14 residues. Between the trimmed V and J ends, which lost 5 bases and 0 bases, there was a span of 10 bases. Germline CDR1 is MNHNY and CDR2 is SVGAGI (reference sequence).

The chain employs TRBV5-1 and TRBJ1-2; 9 positions match TRBD1. There are 13 residues in the CDR3. The germline V gene encodes CDR1 SGHRS and CDR2 YFSETQ. V lost 4 bases and J lost 7; bases outside the gene matches: 5. CDR3 loop: CASSEGQGFGYTF. Here the CDR3 DNA reads TGCGCCAGCAGCGAGGGACAGGGATTTGGCTACACCTTC.

The genes are TRBV18 and TRBJ2-3; TRBD1 is a possible D gene (6 bases). V lost 8 bases and J 4 bases, leaving 16 bases between the germline ends. Germline V lookup: CDR1 KGHSH, CDR2 LQKENI. The CDR3 sequence is 14 residues long. The chain's CDR3 is CASTTRGGPDTQYF. The CDR3 DNA sequence: TGTGCCAGCACAACACGTGGGGGCCCAGATACGCAGTATTTT. Supplemented by reference TRBV18 and TRBJ2-3, the full variable domain reads NAGVMQNPRHLVRRRGQEARLRCSPMKGHSHVYWYRQLPEEGLKFMVYLQKENIIDESGMPKERFSAEFPKEGPSILRIQQVVRGDSAAYFCASTTRGGPDTQYFGPGTRLTVL.

This clone appeared a single time. The rearrangement uses TRBV5-1 and TRBJ1-1; D is ambiguous. The CDR3 consists of 15 residues. The germline V and J ends were trimmed by 4 bases and 1 base, with 14 bases remaining between them. Germline CDR1 and CDR2: SGHRS and YFSETQ. This CDR3 is CASSPGPSQNTEAFF. The DNA of the CDR3 is TGCGCCAGCAGCCCTGGCCCTAGCCAGAACACTGAAGCTTTCTTT.

CDR3 in DNA: TGTGCCAGCAGCAGAGGGTCCACTGAAGCTTTCTTT. Translating it yields CASSRGSTEAFF. The chain couples TRBV7-2 to TRBJ1-1; the D is unclear. In germline, CDR1 is SGHTA, CDR2 FQGNSA. The CDR3 spans 12 residues. Trimming stripped 5 bases from V and 4 bases from J, with 8 bases between.

This sequence joins TRBV19 and TRBJ1-5; D remains unclear. The CDR3 runs to 14 residues. V was cut by 3 bases and J by 0 bases, with 6 bases left in between. Germline CDR1 and CDR2: LNHDA and SQIVND (reference sequence). The CDR3 loop is CASSIVASNQPQHF. The CDR3 DNA follows: TGTGCCAGTAGTATTGTGGCTAGCAATCAGCCCCAGCATTTT.

This clone has more than one count but fewer than ten. The chain couples TRBV9 to TRBJ2-7; 8 positions match TRBD1. Germline lookup yields CDR1 SGDLS and CDR2 YYNGEE. V was pared by 0 bases and J by 0 bases, with 2 bases of the junction left unmatched. The CDR3 sequence is 15 residues long. The CDR3 region is CASSVGTGPSYEQYF. The CDR3 DNA sequence: TGTGCCAGCAGCGTAGGGACAGGGCCCTCCTACGAGCAGTACTTC. The whole variable domain, remainder taken from reference TRBV9 and TRBJ2-7, is DSGVTQTPKHLITATGQRVTLRCSPRSGDLSVYWYQQSLDQGLQFLIQYYNGEERAKGNILERFSAQQFPDLHSELNLSSLELGDSALYFCASSVGTGPSYEQYFGPGTRLTVT.

This clone was detected once. The chain carries TRBV5-1 and TRBJ2-3; 9 nucleotides match TRBD2. The ends lost 0 bases at V and 5 bases at J; junction bases unmatched: 7. CDR3 size: 16 residues. Per germline, CDR1 SGHRS and CDR2 YFSETQ. The CDR3 loop is CASSLEVSGGRDTQYF. The CDR3 bases are TGCGCCAGCAGCTTGGAAGTTAGCGGGGGAAGAGATACGCAGTATTTT.

CDR3 residues: CASSFAIDNEQFF. The DNA of the CDR3 is TGTGCCAGCAGTTTCGCTATCGACAATGAGCAGTTCTTC. V and J are TRBV27 and TRBJ2-1; D gene ambiguous. V gave up 3 bases and J gave up 5 bases, with 8 bases separating them. Looked up from germline, CDR1 is MNHEY and CDR2 is SMNVEV (reference sequence). The CDR3 runs 13 residues.

This clone has just a few counts. This chain connects TRBV9 to TRBJ2-1; the match to TRBD2 covers 8 bases. The CDR3 spans 13 residues. J lost 7 bases, V lost 5 bases, and 5 bases had no gene match. Germline V gene lookup returns CDR1 SGDLS and CDR2 YYNGEE. The CDR3 is CASSPLAGNEQFF. The CDR3 DNA reads TGTGCCAGCAGTCCCTTAGCGGGGAATGAGCAGTTCTTC.

A note on this clone: At one end the junction does not follow the germline gene, possibly because of a read error. Other DNA sequences from this sample encode an identical CDR3 as well. This chain links TRBV6-1 with TRBJ2-7; D perhaps matches TRBD1 (5 bases). CDR1 is MNHNS, CDR2 SASEGT, per germline. The CDR3 covers 14 residues. The CDR3 bases are TGTGCCAGCACTCACCCGGACACCATATACGAGCAATACTTC. The encoded protein is CASTHPDTIYEQYF.

V and J are TRBV5-1 and TRBJ2-1, with D possibly TRBD2 on 5 matching bases. CDR1 and CDR2 from the germline V gene are SGHRS and YFSETQ. The V gene lost 7 bases and the J gene lost 2 bases, with 16 bases spanning the gap. The length of the CDR3 is 15 residues. The CDR3 DNA sequence: TGCGCCAGCTCCCGGGGAGCTTTGGCCTACAATGAGCAGTTCTTC. Protein product: CASSRGALAYNEQFF. The variable domain in full, completed from reference TRBV5-1 and TRBJ2-1, reads KAGVTQTPRYLIKTRGQQVTLSCSPISGHRSVSWYQQTPGQGLQFLFEYFSETQRNKGNFPGRFSGRQFSNSRSEMNVSTLELGDSALYLCASSRGALAYNEQFFGPGTRLTVL.